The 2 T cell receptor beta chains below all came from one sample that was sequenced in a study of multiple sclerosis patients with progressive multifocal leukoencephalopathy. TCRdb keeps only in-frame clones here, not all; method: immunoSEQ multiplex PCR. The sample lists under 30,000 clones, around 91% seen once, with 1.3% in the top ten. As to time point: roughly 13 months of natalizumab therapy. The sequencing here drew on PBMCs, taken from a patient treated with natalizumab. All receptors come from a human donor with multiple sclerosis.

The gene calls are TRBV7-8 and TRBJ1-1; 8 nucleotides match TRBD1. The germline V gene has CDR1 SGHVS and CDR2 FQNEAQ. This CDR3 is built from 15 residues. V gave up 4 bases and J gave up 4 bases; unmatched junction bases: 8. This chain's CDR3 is CASSSPGGRGTEAFF. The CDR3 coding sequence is TGTGCCAGCAGCTCCCCAGGGGGCAGGGGCACTGAAGCTTTCTTT.

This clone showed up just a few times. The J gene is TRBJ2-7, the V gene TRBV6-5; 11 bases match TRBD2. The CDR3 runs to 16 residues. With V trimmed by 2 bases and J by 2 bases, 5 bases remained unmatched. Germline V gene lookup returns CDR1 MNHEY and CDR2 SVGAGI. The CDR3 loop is CASSYIASGGPYEQYF. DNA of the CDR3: TGTGCCAGCAGTTACATTGCTAGCGGGGGGCCCTACGAGCAGTACTTC.